One and the same sample provided the 24 T cell receptor beta chains below, sequenced in a study of blood T cell repertoires in COVID-19. TCRdb's table, derived via immunoSEQ multiplex PCR, lists solely in-frame clones and lacks some. The table shows around 380,000 clones, with 81% occurring only once. Material: peripheral blood. The receptor set was obtained from a human donor with acute or convalescent COVID-19. The donor label of this sample is uncertain.

There are a few counts of this clone. The chain is built from TRBV7-9 and TRBJ2-2; 12 bases are a match to TRBD2. The CDR3 contains 16 residues. With V trimmed by 0 bases and J by 4 bases, 0 bases remained unmatched. Germline V lookup: CDR1 SEHNR, CDR2 FQNEAQ (reference sequence). The CDR3 loop is CASSLALAGGTGELFF. CDR3 bases: TGTGCCAGCAGCTTAGCACTAGCGGGGGGCACCGGGGAGCTGTTTTTT.

The table lists this clone with a count of one. This chain connects TRBV7-6 to TRBJ2-3; D unresolved. Germline CDR1 and CDR2: SGHVS and FNYEAQ. Trimming shortened V by 3 bases and J by 4 bases, and 5 bases separated the two germline ends. The CDR3 loop spans 12 amino acids. The CDR3 region has the DNA TGTGCCAGCAGCTTTGAGGCAGATACGCAGTATTTT. As protein: CASSFEADTQYF.

The chain carries TRBV25-1 and TRBJ1-1, with D tentatively TRBD1 (6 bases). Trimming stripped 5 bases from V and 7 bases from J, with 11 bases between. This CDR3 has 12 residues. CDR1 is MGHDK, CDR2 SYGVNS, per germline. CDR3 in amino acids: CASSPGQYEAFF. The CDR3 coding sequence is TGTGCCAGCAGTCCCGGACAGTATGAAGCTTTCTTT. Full variable domain (outside the CDR3, taken from reference TRBV25-1 and TRBJ1-1): EADIYQTPRYLVIGTGKKITLECSQTMGHDKMYWYQQDPGMELHLIHYSYGVNSTEKGDLSSESTVSRIRTEHFPLTLESARPSHTSQYLCASSPGQYEAFFGQGTRLTVV.

There are a few counts of this clone. The chain is built from TRBV19 and TRBJ1-5, with 7 bases fitting TRBD1. V was clipped by 4 bases and J by 4 bases; unmatched bases: 4. The V gene's germline CDR1 is LNHDA and CDR2 SQIVND (reference sequence). This CDR3 has 14 amino acids. This CDR3 reads CASSTRQGNQPQHF. CDR3 bases: TGTGCCAGTAGTACTCGACAGGGTAATCAGCCCCAGCATTTT.

The chain joins TRBV7-8 to TRBJ1-2; D is perhaps TRBD1 (6 bases). With 4 bases removed from V and 1 base from J, the gap between germline ends came to 10 bases. This CDR3 is built from 14 residues. Per the germline V gene, CDR1 is SGHVS and CDR2 is FQNEAQ. CDR3 in amino acids: CASSSAGVNYGYTF. For the CDR3, the DNA is TGTGCCAGCAGCTCGGCAGGGGTTAACTATGGCTACACCTTC.

In this sample, this clone turned up once. Other DNA sequences in this sample translate to the same CDR3. This chain links TRBV19 with TRBJ2-5, with TRBD1 identical over 8 bases. This CDR3 region has 14 residues. With V trimmed by 0 bases and J by 5 bases, 2 bases remained unmatched. Germline loops: CDR1 LNHDA, CDR2 SQIVND (reference sequence). The CDR3 here is CASSIDRGLETQYF. The CDR3 nucleotides are TGTGCCAGTAGTATAGACAGGGGGCTGGAGACCCAGTACTTC.

CDR3: CASSAQTGWGYTF. The CDR3 DNA is TGTGCCAGCAGCGCTCAGACAGGGTGGGGCTACACCTTC. J is TRBJ1-2 and V is TRBV9; 7 nucleotides align to TRBD1. From germline, CDR1 is SGDLS and CDR2 YYNGEE. The trim removed 3 bases at V and 8 bases at J, leaving 7 bases unmatched. The CDR3 covers 13 residues.

The rearrangement joins TRBV4-1 to TRBJ2-1, with 8 bases aligning to TRBD1. CDR1 and CDR2 (germline): MGHRA, YSYEKL. V lost 0 bases to trimming and J lost 8 bases; unmatched junction nucleotides: 9. CDR3 length: 16 amino acids. In DNA, the CDR3 is TGCGCCAGCAGCCAAGACGTCCAGACAGGGGTCGATGAGCAGTTCTTC. Its protein product is CASSQDVQTGVDEQFF.

The J gene is TRBJ2-1, the V gene TRBV5-4; 10 bases agree with TRBD2. Trimming removed 2 bases from V and 5 bases from J; junction bases left unmatched: 4. The V gene's germline CDR1 is SGHNT and CDR2 YYREEE (reference sequence). The CDR3 totals 15 residues. The CDR3 region has the DNA TGTGCCAGCAGCTTCGGACTAGCGGTCGACAATGAGCAGTTCTTC. This codes for CASSFGLAVDNEQFF. Variable domain in full (rest from reference TRBV5-4 and TRBJ2-1): ETGVTQSPTHLIKTRGQQVTLRCSSQSGHNTVSWYQQALGQGPQFIFQYYREEENGRGNFPPRFSGLQFPNYSSELNVNALELDDSALYLCASSFGLAVDNEQFFGPGTRLTVL.

This clone was detected once. The gene calls are TRBV19 and TRBJ1-5, with D hard to call. The CDR3 consists of 13 residues. Germline V gives CDR1 LNHDA, CDR2 SQIVND (reference sequence). Trimming stripped 7 bases from V and 7 bases from J, with 14 bases between. The CDR3 here is CASTRSRGQPQHF. CDR3 DNA sequence: TGTGCCAGTACACGGAGCCGCGGGCAGCCCCAGCATTTT.

V gene TRBV27 combines with J gene TRBJ2-7; D unresolved. Trimming shortened V by 6 bases and J by 0 bases, and 15 bases separated the two germline ends. Germline V CDR1 and CDR2: MNHEY, SMNVEV (reference sequence). The CDR3 has 15 amino acids. The CDR3 region has the DNA TGTGCCAGCAGCCCCGGCGGCGGTGTCTCCTACGAGCAGTACTTC. Its protein product is CASSPGGGVSYEQYF.

V gene TRBV11-2 combines with J gene TRBJ1-1, with D maybe TRBD1 (6 bases). Trimming took off 4 bases at V and 5 bases at J, with 14 bases between the two ends. Germline V gives CDR1 SGHAT, CDR2 FQNNGV. The CDR3 loop spans 14 amino acids. CDR3 sequence: CASSSSRGSTEAFF. The DNA of the CDR3 is TGTGCCAGCAGCTCGTCTAGGGGGAGTACTGAAGCTTTCTTT.

The chain joins TRBV18 to TRBJ1-2; 10 nucleotides align to TRBD1. The J segment lost 6 bases and the V segment lost 6 bases, leaving 10 bases of the junction unmatched. There are 15 residues in the CDR3. From germline, CDR1 is KGHSH and CDR2 LQKENI. The CDR3 here is CASSGTGVRGDGYTF. The DNA for the CDR3 is TGTGCCAGCTCGGGGACAGGGGTCAGGGGTGATGGCTACACCTTC.

The J gene is TRBJ1-1, the V gene TRBV11-2; maybe TRBD1 (6 bases). V lost 1 base and J 8 bases, leaving 14 bases between the germline ends. Germline loops: CDR1 SGHAT, CDR2 FQNNGV. The CDR3 spans 14 residues. In DNA, the CDR3 is TGTGCCAGCAGCTTAGGTGGTTTTGGACAGGAAGCTTTCTTT. Translating gives CASSLGGFGQEAFF.

V gene TRBV28 combines with J gene TRBJ1-4; no definite D call. The CDR3 is made up of 14 amino acids. Germline lookup yields CDR1 MDHEN and CDR2 SYDVKM. Trimming took 5 bases from V and 8 from J, leaving 15 bases between them. CDR3 sequence reads: CASSRLLQREKLFF. In DNA, the CDR3 is TGTGCCAGCAGTAGACTATTACAACGGGAAAAACTGTTTTTT.

The chain links TRBV6-5 to TRBJ1-1; the D gene is possibly TRBD1 (6 bases). CDR1 and CDR2 from the germline V gene are MNHEY and SVGAGI. Trimming left V 6 bases short and J 7 bases short, with 9 bases between. The CDR3 runs 11 residues. The CDR3 DNA reads TGTGCCAGCAGACAGGGCGGTGAAGCTTTCTTT. Its protein product is CASRQGGEAFF.

The chain joins TRBV27 to TRBJ1-2; D gene uncertain. CDR1 MNHEY and CDR2 SMNVEV come from the germline V gene (reference sequence). This CDR3 region has 12 residues. The ends were cut back, 6 bases at V and 4 bases at J, with 9 bases in the middle. The CDR3 spells CASREEGYGYTF. The CDR3 DNA reads TGTGCCAGCAGGGAGGAGGGCTATGGCTACACCTTC.

The J gene is TRBJ2-3, the V gene TRBV19; weak D call: TRBD2 (5 bases). This CDR3 is 16 amino acids long. V was pared by 7 bases and J by 3 bases, with 20 bases between. CDR1 LNHDA and CDR2 SQIVND come from the germline V gene (reference sequence). The CDR3 bases are TGTGCCAGTACCATAGGGCCGGGGAAGGTGACAGATACGCAGTATTTT. Translated: CASTIGPGKVTDTQYF.

This chain connects TRBV6-6 to TRBJ1-6; D might be TRBD1 (6 bases). The CDR3 is made up of 13 amino acids. CDR1 is MNHNY, CDR2 SVGAGI, per germline (reference sequence). The germline V and J ends were trimmed by 7 bases and 10 bases, with 14 bases remaining between them. The CDR3 nucleotides read TGTGCCAGCAAAACAGGGATGGGATCACCCCTCCACTTT. Translated: CASKTGMGSPLHF.

The chain carries TRBV2 and TRBJ1-1; tentatively, D is TRBD1 (6 bases). Per the germline V gene, CDR1 is SNHLY and CDR2 is FYNNEI. The V gene lost 3 bases and the J gene lost 0 bases, with 11 bases spanning the gap. This CDR3 contains 15 residues. CDR3 sequence: CASSDQGIMNTEAFF. CDR3 coding DNA: TGTGCCAGCAGTGACCAGGGGATCATGAACACTGAAGCTTTCTTT.

This rearrangement joins TRBV14 to TRBJ1-1; 7 nucleotides match TRBD1. With 3 bases clipped from V and 4 bases from J, the junction kept 5 bases outside the gene matches. Looked up from germline, CDR1 is SGHDN and CDR2 is FVKESK. The CDR3 is 14 residues long. CDR3 residues: CASSQDRFGTEAFF. CDR3 DNA sequence: TGTGCCAGCAGCCAGGACAGGTTTGGCACTGAAGCTTTCTTT.

This chain uses TRBV7-6 with TRBJ2-5, with 9 bases matching TRBD2. The V gene end was trimmed by 5 bases and the J gene end by 4 bases; junction bases not matched to a gene: 14. The CDR3 length is 17 residues. The germline gives CDR1 SGHVS, CDR2 FNYEAQ. The CDR3 region has the DNA TGTGCCAGCAGCGCCTCCCTCGCGGGGGGGCGGTTAGAGACCCAGTACTTC. Translated, it gives CASSASLAGGRLETQYF.

The rearrangement uses TRBV6-6 and TRBJ1-2, with TRBD1 identical over 12 bases. With 5 bases clipped from V and 3 bases from J, the junction kept 16 bases outside the gene matches. Per germline, CDR1 MNHNY and CDR2 SVGAGI (reference sequence). This CDR3 comprises 19 residues. The CDR3 sequence is CASSRLGRDRGRRDYGYTF. The CDR3 bases are TGTGCCAGCAGTAGATTGGGCCGGGACAGGGGGCGCCGGGACTATGGCTACACCTTC.

In the case of this clone: A read error may account for a junction end that differs from germline. The chain joins TRBV12-3 or TRBV12-4 to TRBJ2-5, with unresolved D. CDR3 length: 12 residues. For the CDR3, the DNA is TGTGCCAGCAGTTTCTTCAAAGAGATCCAGTACTTC. Residues: CASSFFKEIQYF.